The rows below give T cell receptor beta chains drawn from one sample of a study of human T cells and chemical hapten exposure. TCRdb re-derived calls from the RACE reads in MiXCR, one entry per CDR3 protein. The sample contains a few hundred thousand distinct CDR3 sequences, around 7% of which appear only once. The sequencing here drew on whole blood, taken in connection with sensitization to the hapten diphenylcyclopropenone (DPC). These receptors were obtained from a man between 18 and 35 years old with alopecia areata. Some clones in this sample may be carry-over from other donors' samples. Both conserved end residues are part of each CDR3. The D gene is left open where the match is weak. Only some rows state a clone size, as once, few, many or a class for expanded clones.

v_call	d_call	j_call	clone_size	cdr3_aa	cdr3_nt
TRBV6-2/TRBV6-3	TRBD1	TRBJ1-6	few	CASSYSGTGDSPLHF	TGTGCCAGCAGTTACTCCGGGACAGGGGACTCACCCCTCCACTTT
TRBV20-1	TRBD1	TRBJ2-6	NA	CSARSPGGPGANVLTF	TGCAGTGCTAGAAGCCCAGGGGGCCCTGGGGCCAACGTCCTGACTTTC
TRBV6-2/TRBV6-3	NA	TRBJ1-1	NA	CASSYSGRPAIEAFF	TGTGCCAGCAGTTACTCCGGGCGCCCAGCGATTGAAGCTTTCTTT
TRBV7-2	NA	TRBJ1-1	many	CASSLAREANTEAFF	TGTGCCAGCAGCTTAGCGAGAGAGGCGAACACTGAAGCTTTCTTT
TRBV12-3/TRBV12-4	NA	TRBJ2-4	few	CASNVGRAKNIQYF	TGTGCCAGCAATGTGGGCCGCGCCAAAAACATTCAGTACTTC
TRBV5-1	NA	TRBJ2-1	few	CASSLQPTNEQFF	TGCGCCAGCAGCTTGCAACCTACCAATGAGCAGTTCTTC
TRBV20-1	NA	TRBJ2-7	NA	CSAVYRDPPPYEQYF	TGCAGTGCTGTCTACAGGGACCCTCCACCCTACGAGCAGTACTTC
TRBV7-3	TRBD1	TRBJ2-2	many	CASSLRGTGTGELFF	TGTGCCAGCAGCTTAAGGGGGACAGGAACCGGGGAGCTGTTTTTT
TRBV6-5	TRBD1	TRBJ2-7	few	CASSYSIFGTDYEQYF	TGTGCCAGCAGTTACTCGATTTTCGGGACAGACTACGAGCAGTACTTC
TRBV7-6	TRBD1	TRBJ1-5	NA	CASSLGQGERSQPQHF	TGTGCCAGCAGCCTAGGACAGGGGGAGAGGTCTCAGCCCCAGCATTTT
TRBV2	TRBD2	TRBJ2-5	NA	CASSDRHAGGRETQYF	TGTGCCAGCAGTGACAGACACGCGGGGGGAAGGGAGACCCAGTACTTC
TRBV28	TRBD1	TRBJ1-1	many	CASSLHRDRGTEAFF	TGTGCCAGCAGTCTACACCGGGACAGGGGGACTGAAGCTTTCTTT
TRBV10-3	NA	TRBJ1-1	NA	CAISVKALNTEAFF	TGTGCCATCAGTGTGAAGGCCCTGAACACTGAAGCTTTCTTT
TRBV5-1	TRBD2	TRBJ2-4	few	CASSLAGVERGGGKNIQYF	TGCGCCAGCAGCTTGGCCGGAGTAGAGCGGGGCGGGGGCAAAAACATTCAGTACTTC
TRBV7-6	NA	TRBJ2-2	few	CASSLVPKYTGELFF	TGTGCCAGCAGCTTAGTCCCCAAGTACACCGGGGAGCTGTTTTTT
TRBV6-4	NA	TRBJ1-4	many	CASSAGSTNEKLFF	TGTGCCAGCAGCGCAGGGTCAACTAATGAAAAACTGTTTTTT
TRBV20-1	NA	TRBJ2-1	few	CSAPKLTVGQFF	TGCAGTGCTCCTAAATTGACGGTGGGGCAGTTCTTC
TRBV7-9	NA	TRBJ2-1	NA	CASTPTGNEQFF	TGTGCCAGCACCCCGACGGGGAATGAGCAGTTCTTC
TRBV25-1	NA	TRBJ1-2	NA	CASSEPGREEGGYTF	TGTGCCAGCAGTGAACCGGGCAGGGAGGAAGGGGGCTACACCTTC
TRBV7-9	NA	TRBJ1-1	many	CASSSGGAGTEAFF	TGTGCCAGCAGCTCGGGAGGGGCAGGTACTGAAGCTTTCTTT
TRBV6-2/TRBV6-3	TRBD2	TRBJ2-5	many	CASKNPGYGGSETQYF	TGTGCCAGCAAAAACCCCGGGTACGGGGGGTCGGAGACCCAGTACTTC
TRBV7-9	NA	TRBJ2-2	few	CASSFDLGGSETGELFF	TGTGCCAGCAGCTTCGACCTGGGTGGCAGCGAAACCGGGGAGCTGTTTTTT
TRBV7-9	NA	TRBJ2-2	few	CASIGGPGELFF	TGTGCCAGCATTGGGGGTCCCGGGGAGCTGTTTTTT
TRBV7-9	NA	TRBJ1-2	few	CASSLTDRSKTNNYGYTF	TGTGCCAGCAGCCTAACCGACAGGTCAAAAACCAATAACTATGGCTACACCTTC